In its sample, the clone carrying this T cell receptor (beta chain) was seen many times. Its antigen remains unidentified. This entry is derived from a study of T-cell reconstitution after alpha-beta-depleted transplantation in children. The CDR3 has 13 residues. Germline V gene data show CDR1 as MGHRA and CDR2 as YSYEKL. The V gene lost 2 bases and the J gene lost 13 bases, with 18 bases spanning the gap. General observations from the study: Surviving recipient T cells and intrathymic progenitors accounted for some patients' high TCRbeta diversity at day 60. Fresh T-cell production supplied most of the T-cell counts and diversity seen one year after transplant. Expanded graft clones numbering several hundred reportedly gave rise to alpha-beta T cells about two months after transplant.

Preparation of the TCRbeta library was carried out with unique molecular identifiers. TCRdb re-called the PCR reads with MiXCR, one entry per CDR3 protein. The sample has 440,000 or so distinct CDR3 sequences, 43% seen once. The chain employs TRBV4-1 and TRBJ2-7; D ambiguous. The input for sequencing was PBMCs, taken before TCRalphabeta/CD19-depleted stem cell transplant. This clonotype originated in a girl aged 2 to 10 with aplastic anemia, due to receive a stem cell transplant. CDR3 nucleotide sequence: TGCGCCAGCAGCCAACCCCTGGCGGAGATCGTTTACTTC. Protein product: CASSQPLAEIVYF.